A selection of T cell receptor beta chains follows, all from one sample in a study of blood T cell repertoires in COVID-19. Libraries were prepared by immunoSEQ multiplex PCR; TCRdb keeps only in-frame clonotypes and omits some of them. The repertoire includes hundreds of thousands of clones, about 91% of them detected once, and 1% to 1.5% sits in the top ten. The sample was PBMCs or T cells enriched from blood (not recorded which). These receptor sequences come from a woman aged 40 to 50 with acute COVID-19. Both conserved end residues are part of each CDR3.

>15|TRBV5-6|TRBJ2-5
CASSLGQAVQETQYF
>15|TRBV27|TRBJ2-1
CASGPWAGTYNEQFF
>13|TRBV5-1|TRBJ1-2
CASSSPEGYGYTF
>13|TRBV11-2|TRBJ2-7
CASSLGVTYEQYF
>15|TRBV5-1|TRBJ2-1
CASSLESSIYNEQFF
>16|TRBV7-9|TRBJ1-4
CASSLALDSDNEKLFF
>15|TRBV6-1|TRBJ2-7
CASSEKWGSTYEQYF
>14|TRBV10-3|TRBJ2-2
CAIRGLAGAGELFF
>10|TRBV6-1|TRBJ1-1
CASSEFSGEF
>14|TRBV7-9|TRBJ1-5
CASSLNGLNQPQHF
>15|TRBV5-1|TRBJ2-7
CASSTTGTGLYEQYF
>12|TRBV12-3/TRBV12-4|TRBJ1-2
CASSFSAYGYTF
>18|TRBV10-1|TRBJ2-1
CASSGFSGRASGYNEQFF
>15|TRBV29-1|TRBJ2-3
CSVPGLAGNTDTQYF
>16|TRBV10-3|TRBJ1-5
CAISDGRDRRNQPQHF
>12|TRBV29-1|TRBJ1-1
CSVGEVNTEAFF
>14|TRBV28|TRBJ1-2
CASSFDRSIYGYTF
>15|TRBV18|TRBJ2-5
CASSPPLAGRETQYF
>12|TRBV5-1|TRBJ2-2
CASSSGVRELFF
>14|TRBV19|TRBJ2-1
CASTRGGRGNEQFF
>13|TRBV5-1|TRBJ2-3
CASYSGGTDTQYF
>13|TRBV11-1|TRBJ2-7
CASSLSRASEQYF